Sequencing of this TCR beta chain was carried out in a study of shared clonotypes between healthy human individuals (TCRdb year 2020). Study-wide context: A couple of women and three men aged 18 to 49 years were included in the cohort. For each donor, CD4 naive and CD4 memory were each run on three plates, CD8 naive on two plates, and CD8 memory on one plate. To estimate repertoire size and how much clonotype sharing occurs between individuals, the study deeply sequenced the blood TCR repertoires of roughly 5 healthy adults. Different laboratories and diverse techniques were used to prepare libraries and sequence TCR repertoires, to increase sequencing depth and limit assay-specific biases. Per donor, leukapheresis produced somewhere between about 0.94 and 10 billion PBMCs. The investigation overall reported the following: Compared with non-shared clonotypes, clonotypes shared by all four sorted-subset donors had higher generation probabilities. When four donors were compared, the shared fraction of clonotypes was around 5% for naive CD4, 3.5% for naive CD8, about 2.5% for memory CD4, and less than 0.5% for memory CD8. Because the study included only a small number of donors, the genetic and exposure-history diversity represented was limited. Naive subsets generally had larger estimated clonotype richness than memory subsets. Incomplete sequencing was indicated by rarefaction of sorted-subset datasets, despite the large sequencing depth. Based on pairwise subsampling, the degree of clonotype sharing among donors was expected to be affected by sequencing depth. Sampling was restricted to blood, and TCR repertoires in tissue are likely to differ from TCR repertoires in blood.

Donors were healthy HIV-negative adults with no recently reported acute infections or vaccinations. Every donor was a Caucasian adult residing in Nashville, Tennessee, USA. CD4+ T cells were enriched by magnetic negative selection; naive cells were then positively selected on CD45RA, and the negative fraction formed the memory subset. Blood was collected by leukapheresis, and PBMCs were isolated by Ficoll-Histopaque density gradient centrifugation and then cryopreserved in liquid nitrogen vapor phase. Purity and quantity of every magnetically sorted T cell population were checked by analytical flow cytometry. From each sorted fraction, genomic DNA was isolated and quantified by UV absorbance on a Nanodrop 2000c. Of note for this clone: Its cognate antigen has yet to be identified. It has no much larger one-base neighbor in the sample; base qualities were not kept. Different DNA sequences within this sample yield the same CDR3.

Using the deep immunoSEQ assay, TCR CDR3 regions were amplified from genomic DNA by multiplex PCR. Genomic DNA extracted from each cell subset was distributed evenly over all wells of several immunoSEQ 96-well plates, and each plate served as one replicate. For sorted subsets, about 200 ng genomic DNA, equal to 25,000 to 35,000 T cell genomes, was loaded into each replicate PCR. Purified libraries were measured with a Qubit 3.0 fluorometer, size-checked on a Bioanalyzer 2100, and measured again with the KAPA Library Quantification kit. A separate single-read 150-cycle Illumina NextSeq 550 flow cell was used to sequence each immunoSEQ 96-well plate. As for the original processing: Because the immunoSEQ output included only junctional sequences and no quality scores, the filtering could not be the same as the filtering used for full-length reads. Sequences were annotated with PyIR, a Python wrapper for IgBLAST v1.9, and V/J genes and CDR3 were assigned using IMGT germline references. Reads were removed for weak V/J assignments (E-value above 1e-6), missing CDR3, stop codons, out-of-frame junctions, or ambiguous translated residues. V3J clonotypes were defined by identical inferred V gene, J gene, and CDR3 amino acid sequence. Percentage overlap between repertoires was calculated by dividing the number of shared unique clonotypes by the size of the smaller repertoire. Repertoire richness was assessed with RTK rarefaction, the Chao1 estimator, and Recon v2.1 estimates of unobserved clonotypes. Generation probabilities for all TCRbeta clonotypes obtained by the gDNA method from a handful of donors were computed using OLGA. The immuneACCESS repertoire file appears here via TCRdb, limited to in-frame rearrangements. These files lack a portion of the clones; in checked studies, under half of the deficit traces to unresolved V genes, and the cause of the others is not known. The V and J calls and clone size are taken from that table; D and trimming were inferred from the DNA. This sample lists 1,400,000 or so clones; about 98.5% were detected once. The top ten hold under 0.45% of the sample.

As encoded in the germline V gene (reference sequence), CDR1 is SGHKS while CDR2 is YYEKEE. Relative to germline, V is missing 0 bases and J is missing 0 bases, with 1 base of the junction outside any gene match. From the cysteine through the phenylalanine, the CDR3 covers 15 amino acids. Only the CDR3 region is kept as DNA, spanning 45 bases read in frame from base 1. This receptor chain uses TRBV5-5 and TRBJ2-3, with 7 bases matching TRBD2. The TCR originated in a man in his thirties or forties in good health. The sample comprised naive CD4+ T cells sorted from blood. The sample's cell subset or site label, in plain terms: CD45RA+ positively selected. The CDR3 reads CASSLVSGSTDTQYF. The sequenced DNA: TGTGCCAGCAGCTTGGTTAGCGGGAGCACAGATACGCAGTATTTT.